This note documents a single T cell receptor beta chain sequence. Its antigen is currently unknown. Both subsets, CD45RA+ naive and CD45RA-negative memory, were split from the CD4+ cells. Sequencing was performed with immunoSEQ multiplex PCR; in TCRdb, only in-frame clones are kept and a portion is missing. The sample consists of 1.5 million to 1.9 million clones, about 98% of them appearing once. Germline loops: CDR1 ENHRY, CDR2 SYGVKD. The CDR3 sequence is 19 residues long. Unmatched junction bases numbered 19, after V lost 6 bases and J lost 1 base. These data belong to a study of shared clonotypes between healthy human individuals. Study overall: A couple of women and a few men aged 18 to 49 served as donors. CD4 naive cells filled three plates per donor, CD4 memory three, CD8 naive two and CD8 memory one.

Overall study results and limits: Generation probabilities were higher for clonotypes shared across all four sorted-subset donors than for unshared ones.

The clonotype originates from a man aged 25-45 years in good health. The chain carries TRBV10-3 and TRBJ2-3; 7 nucleotides align to TRBD1. Sequenced material: naive CD4+ T cells sorted from blood. The subset is: CD45RA+ positively selected. Written as DNA, the CDR3 is TGTGCCATCAGGCCCAAGCCATTAGAGAGGCAGGGGGGCACAGATACGCAGTATTTT. The encoded protein is CAIRPKPLERQGGTDTQYF.